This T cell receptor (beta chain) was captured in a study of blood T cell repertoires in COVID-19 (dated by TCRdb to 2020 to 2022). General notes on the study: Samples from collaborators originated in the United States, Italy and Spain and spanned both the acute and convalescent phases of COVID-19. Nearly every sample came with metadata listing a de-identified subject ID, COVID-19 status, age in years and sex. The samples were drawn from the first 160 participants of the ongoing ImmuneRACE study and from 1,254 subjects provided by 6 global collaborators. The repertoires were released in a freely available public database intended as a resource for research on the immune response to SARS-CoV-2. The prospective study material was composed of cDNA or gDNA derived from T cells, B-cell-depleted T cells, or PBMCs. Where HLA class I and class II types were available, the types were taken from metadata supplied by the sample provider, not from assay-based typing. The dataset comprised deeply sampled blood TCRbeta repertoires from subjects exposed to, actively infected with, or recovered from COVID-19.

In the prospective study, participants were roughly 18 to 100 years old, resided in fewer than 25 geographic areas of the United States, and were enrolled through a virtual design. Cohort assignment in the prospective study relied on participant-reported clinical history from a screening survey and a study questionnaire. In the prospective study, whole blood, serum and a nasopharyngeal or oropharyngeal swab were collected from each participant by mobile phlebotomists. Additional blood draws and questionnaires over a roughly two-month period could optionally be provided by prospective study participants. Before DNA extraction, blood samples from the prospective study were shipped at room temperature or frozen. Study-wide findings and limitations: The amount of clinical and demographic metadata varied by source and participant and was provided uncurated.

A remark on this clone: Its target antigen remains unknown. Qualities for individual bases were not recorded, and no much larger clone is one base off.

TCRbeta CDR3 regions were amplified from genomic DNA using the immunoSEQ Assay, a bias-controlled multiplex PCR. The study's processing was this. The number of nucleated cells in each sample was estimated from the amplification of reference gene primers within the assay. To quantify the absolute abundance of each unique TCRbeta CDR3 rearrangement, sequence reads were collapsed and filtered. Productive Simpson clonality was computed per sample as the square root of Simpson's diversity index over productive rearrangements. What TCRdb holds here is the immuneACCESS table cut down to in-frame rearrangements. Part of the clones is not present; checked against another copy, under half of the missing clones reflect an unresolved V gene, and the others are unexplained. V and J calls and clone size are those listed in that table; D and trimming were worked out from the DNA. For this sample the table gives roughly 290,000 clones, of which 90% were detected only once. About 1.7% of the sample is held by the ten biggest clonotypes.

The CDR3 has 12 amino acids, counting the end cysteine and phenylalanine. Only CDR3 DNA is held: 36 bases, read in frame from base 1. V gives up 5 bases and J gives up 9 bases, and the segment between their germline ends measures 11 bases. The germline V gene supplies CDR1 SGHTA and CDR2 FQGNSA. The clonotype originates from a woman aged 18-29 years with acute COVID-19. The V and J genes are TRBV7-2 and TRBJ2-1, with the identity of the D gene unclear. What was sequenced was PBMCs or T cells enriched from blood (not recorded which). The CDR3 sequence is CASSRHTGEQFF. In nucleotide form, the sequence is TGTGCCAGCAGCAGGCACACGGGTGAGCAGTTCTTC. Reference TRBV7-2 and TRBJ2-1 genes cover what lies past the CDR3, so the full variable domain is GAGVSQSPSNKVTEKGKDVELRCDPISGHTALYWYRQSLGQGLEFLIYFQGNSAPDKSGLPSDRFSAERTGGSVSTLTIQRTQQEDSAVYLCASSRHTGEQFFGPGTRLTVL.